A selection of T cell receptor beta chains follows, all from one sample in a study of identical twins. TCRdb itself ran the 5' RACE reads through MiXCR, one entry per CDR3 protein. Found here are about 220,000 distinct CDR3 sequences, around 7.6% of them singletons; the top ten hold approximately 5.4%. This same sample was also part of a study on yellow fever vaccine responses in identical twins.

The sample comprised CD8+ T cells sorted from blood. These receptors were obtained from a woman in her late teens or twenties in good health. Both conserved end residues are part of each CDR3. D genes are given only for firm matches. A clone size is listed for some rows: how often the clone was seen (once, few, many), or a class if it is expanded.

TRBJ2-1	many	TRBV25-1	.	CASSRPGDQSEQFF	TGTGCCAGCAGTCGTCCAGGGGACCAGTCTGAGCAGTTCTTC
TRBJ2-3	.	TRBV11-3	.	CASSGEFRSTDTQYF	TGTGCCAGCAGCGGGGAGTTTCGAAGCACAGATACGCAGTATTTT
TRBJ2-1	.	TRBV15	.	CATRTLPSVDEQFF	TGTGCCACCCGGACCCTTCCCTCAGTGGATGAGCAGTTCTTC
TRBJ1-2	.	TRBV27	.	CASSLSPRGGAYGYTF	TGTGCCAGCAGTTTGTCCCCTCGGGGGGGAGCCTATGGCTACACCTTC
TRBJ1-5	.	TRBV27	.	CASKVSDSNQPQHF	TGTGCCAGCAAGGTTTCCGATAGCAATCAGCCCCAGCATTTT
TRBJ2-1	.	TRBV4-1	TRBD2	CASSPGGGPYYNEQFF	TGCGCCAGCAGCCCGGGGGGGGGACCATACTACAATGAGCAGTTCTTC
TRBJ2-4	.	TRBV5-4	TRBD2	CASSFGGGENIQYF	TGTGCCAGCAGCTTCGGGGGAGGGGAAAACATTCAGTACTTC
TRBJ2-1	few	TRBV11-1	TRBD2	CASSSTLAGGPWGNEQFF	TGTGCCAGCAGCTCGACCTTGGCGGGAGGGCCGTGGGGCAATGAGCAGTTCTTC
TRBJ2-7	.	TRBV2	.	CASSEEGVHEQYF	TGTGCCAGCAGTGAGGAGGGCGTCCACGAGCAGTACTTC
TRBJ2-3	few	TRBV7-9	TRBD2	CASSPPGGLALTDTQYF	TGTGCCAGCAGCCCCCCGGGGGGGCTAGCGCTCACAGATACGCAGTATTTT
TRBJ2-3	.	TRBV25-1	.	CASSGDSDTQYF	TGTGCCAGCAGTGGGGATTCGGATACGCAGTATTTT
TRBJ1-5	few	TRBV12-5	.	CASGINQPQHF	TGTGCTAGTGGGATCAATCAGCCCCAGCATTTT
TRBJ2-5	many	TRBV20-1	.	CSASVFLEGETQYF	TGCAGTGCTAGTGTATTTTTGGAGGGAGAGACCCAGTACTTC
TRBJ2-1	few	TRBV11-3	TRBD1	CASSARQGTNEQFF	TGTGCCAGCAGCGCCCGACAGGGGACGAATGAGCAGTTCTTC
TRBJ1-3	many	TRBV7-9	.	CASSLMTGNTIYF	TGTGCCAGCAGCTTAATGACGGGAAACACCATATATTTT
TRBJ2-7	.	TRBV29-1	TRBD1	CSVEGQGYEQYF	TGCAGCGTTGAGGGACAGGGTTACGAGCAGTACTTC
TRBJ2-2	.	TRBV10-3	TRBD2	CAIQGLAGANTGELFF	TGTGCCATCCAGGGACTAGCGGGGGCGAACACCGGGGAGCTGTTTTTT
TRBJ2-1	many	TRBV4-1	TRBD2	CASSQGPLAEPYNEQFF	TGCGCCAGCAGCCAAGGACCTCTAGCGGAACCTTACAATGAGCAGTTCTTC
TRBJ2-7	few	TRBV6-2/TRBV6-3	.	CASSEAPFYEQYF	TGTGCCAGCAGTGAGGCACCCTTCTACGAGCAGTACTTC
TRBJ2-1	many	TRBV6-1	.	CASSHGNEQFF	TGTGCCAGCAGTCACGGGAATGAGCAGTTCTTC
TRBJ2-7	few	TRBV14	.	CASSQEDLNSYEQYF	TGTGCCAGCAGCCAGGAGGACCTTAACTCCTACGAGCAGTACTTC
TRBJ1-5	.	TRBV10-2	.	CASSEYGQNQPQHF	TGCGCCAGCAGTGAGTACGGCCAGAATCAGCCCCAGCATTTT
TRBJ1-4	few	TRBV7-8	TRBD1	CASSGTGYPEKLFF	TGTGCCAGCAGCGGGACAGGGTATCCGGAAAAACTGTTTTTT
TRBJ2-1	many	TRBV27	TRBD1	CASSSPQGGTNEQFF	TGTGCCAGCAGTTCCCCACAGGGGGGCACCAATGAGCAGTTCTTC
TRBJ2-1	few	TRBV20-1	TRBD2	CSAREDDYNEQFF	TGCAGTGCTCGGGAGGACGATTACAATGAGCAGTTCTTC
TRBJ1-2	many	TRBV10-3	.	CAISDRVPWRYGYTF	TGTGCCATCAGTGACCGGGTCCCATGGCGCTATGGCTACACCTTC
TRBJ2-1	many	TRBV20-1	TRBD2	CSARGLAGYNEQFF	TGCAGTGCTAGAGGACTAGCGGGATACAATGAGCAGTTCTTC
TRBJ1-6	many	TRBV7-9	.	CASSPSGWTGLSPLHF	TGTGCCAGCAGCCCTAGTGGGTGGACCGGTTTATCACCCCTCCACTTT
TRBJ2-1	many	TRBV20-1	.	CSAEKTLHNEQFF	TGCAGTGCTGAGAAAACCCTTCATAATGAGCAGTTCTTC
TRBJ2-5	many	TRBV24-1	TRBD2	CATSSGDQETQYF	TGTGCCACCAGTAGCGGGGACCAAGAGACCCAGTACTTC
TRBJ2-2	few	TRBV7-8	.	CASSLWRQPNTGELFF	TGTGCCAGCAGCTTATGGCGCCAGCCGAACACCGGGGAGCTGTTTTTT
TRBJ1-1	many	TRBV28	.	CASRDMNTEAFF	TGTGCCAGCAGGGACATGAACACTGAAGCTTTCTTT
TRBJ2-1	.	TRBV27	TRBD2	CASSSRAGTYNEQFF	TGTGCCAGCAGCTCCCGAGCGGGAACCTACAATGAGCAGTTCTTC
TRBJ1-6	.	TRBV20-1	TRBD1	CSARESRDSNSPLHF	TGCAGTGCTAGAGAATCCCGGGACAGCAATTCACCCCTCCACTTT
TRBJ1-5	few	TRBV27	TRBD1	CASSLRGGWVEQPQHF	TGTGCCAGCAGTTTACGAGGGGGCTGGGTAGAACAGCCCCAGCATTTT
TRBJ2-5	few	TRBV16	.	CASSQPGVVRETQYF	TGTGCCAGCAGCCAACCGGGGGTAGTGAGAGAGACCCAGTACTTC
TRBJ2-7	.	TRBV27	TRBD2	CASSSGLAGLIYEQYF	TGTGCCAGCAGTTCGGGACTAGCGGGCCTAATCTACGAGCAGTACTTC
TRBJ2-1	few	TRBV29-1	TRBD2	CSVAGLAGYNEQFF	TGCAGCGTTGCGGGACTAGCGGGATACAATGAGCAGTTCTTC
TRBJ1-4	few	TRBV12-3/TRBV12-4	.	CASRGALEKLFF	TGTGCCAGCAGGGGGGCGCTTGAAAAACTGTTTTTT
TRBJ1-5	.	TRBV4-1	.	CASSQQKRSNQPQHF	TGCGCCAGCAGCCAGCAGAAGAGAAGCAATCAGCCCCAGCATTTT
TRBJ2-7	many	TRBV3-1	.	CASSQGLGYEQYF	TGTGCCAGCAGCCAAGGTTTAGGCTACGAGCAGTACTTC
TRBJ2-2	.	TRBV29-1	.	CSVFWGNTGELFF	TGCAGCGTTTTCTGGGGGAACACCGGGGAGCTGTTTTTT
TRBJ2-5	few	TRBV12-5	.	CASGLNWETQYF	TGTGCTAGTGGTTTGAACTGGGAGACCCAGTACTTC
TRBJ2-5	.	TRBV5-4	.	CASNPSHRQETQYF	TGTGCCAGCAACCCTTCTCACCGCCAAGAGACCCAGTACTTC
TRBJ2-5	.	TRBV7-9	TRBD2	CASEGTSGGEIEETQYF	TGTGCCAGCGAAGGGACTAGCGGGGGAGAGATTGAAGAGACCCAGTACTTC
TRBJ2-7	.	TRBV2	.	CASSEAIRVIMDEQYF	TGTGCCAGCAGTGAAGCGATAAGAGTGATAATGGACGAGCAGTACTTC
TRBJ2-7	.	TRBV28	.	CATVSRYSYEQYF	TGTGCTACCGTCAGTCGGTACTCCTACGAGCAGTACTTC
TRBJ2-1	few	TRBV12-3/TRBV12-4	TRBD2	CASTESTSGGYNEQFF	TGTGCCAGCACCGAATCGACTAGCGGGGGGTACAATGAGCAGTTCTTC
TRBJ2-7	few	TRBV4-1	.	CASSQEAVSYEQYF	TGCGCCAGCAGCCAAGAGGCCGTCTCCTACGAGCAGTACTTC
TRBJ2-3	.	TRBV12-5	.	CASGLRADTQYF	TGTGCTAGTGGTTTGAGAGCAGATACGCAGTATTTT
TRBJ2-2	.	TRBV9	TRBD2	CASSVDPSGRNTGELFF	TGTGCCAGCAGCGTAGACCCTAGCGGGAGGAACACCGGGGAGCTGTTTTTT
TRBJ2-1	few	TRBV27	.	CASSSDGTGDAPYNEQFF	TGTGCCAGCAGCTCAGACGGAACGGGGGACGCCCCTTACAATGAGCAGTTCTTC
TRBJ1-4	few	TRBV6-1	.	CASSGRMATNEKLFF	TGTGCCAGCAGCGGCCGGATGGCAACTAATGAAAAACTGTTTTTT
TRBJ2-7	.	TRBV2	TRBD1	CASSIGTGSYEQYF	TGTGCCAGCAGTATCGGGACAGGGTCCTACGAGCAGTACTTC
TRBJ2-1	few	TRBV19	.	CASSTGPNNEQFF	TGTGCCAGTAGTACTGGGCCAAACAATGAGCAGTTCTTC
TRBJ1-2	.	TRBV5-6	.	CASSPHGTFNYGYTF	TGTGCCAGCAGCCCACATGGGACGTTTAACTATGGCTACACCTTC
TRBJ2-1	many	TRBV14	TRBD2	CASSQVSGGRALNEQFF	TGTGCCAGCAGCCAAGTCTCGGGCGGGAGGGCCCTGAATGAGCAGTTCTTC
TRBJ2-5	few	TRBV7-9	TRBD1	CASSSDRGQETQYF	TGTGCCAGCAGCTCGGACAGGGGGCAAGAGACCCAGTACTTC